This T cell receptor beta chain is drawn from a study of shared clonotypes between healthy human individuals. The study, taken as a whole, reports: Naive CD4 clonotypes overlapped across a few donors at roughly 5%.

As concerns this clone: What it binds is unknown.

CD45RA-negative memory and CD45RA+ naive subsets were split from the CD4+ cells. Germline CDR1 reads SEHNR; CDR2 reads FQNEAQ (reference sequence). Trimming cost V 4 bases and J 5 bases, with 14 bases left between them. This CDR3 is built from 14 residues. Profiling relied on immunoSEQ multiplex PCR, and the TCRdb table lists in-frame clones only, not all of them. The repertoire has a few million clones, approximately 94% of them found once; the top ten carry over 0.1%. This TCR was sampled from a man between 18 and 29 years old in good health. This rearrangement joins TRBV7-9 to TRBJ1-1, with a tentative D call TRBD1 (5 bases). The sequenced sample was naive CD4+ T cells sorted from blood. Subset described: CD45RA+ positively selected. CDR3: CASSSFPGGTEAFF. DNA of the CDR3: TGTGCCAGCAGCTCATTTCCGGGGGGAACTGAAGCTTTCTTT.